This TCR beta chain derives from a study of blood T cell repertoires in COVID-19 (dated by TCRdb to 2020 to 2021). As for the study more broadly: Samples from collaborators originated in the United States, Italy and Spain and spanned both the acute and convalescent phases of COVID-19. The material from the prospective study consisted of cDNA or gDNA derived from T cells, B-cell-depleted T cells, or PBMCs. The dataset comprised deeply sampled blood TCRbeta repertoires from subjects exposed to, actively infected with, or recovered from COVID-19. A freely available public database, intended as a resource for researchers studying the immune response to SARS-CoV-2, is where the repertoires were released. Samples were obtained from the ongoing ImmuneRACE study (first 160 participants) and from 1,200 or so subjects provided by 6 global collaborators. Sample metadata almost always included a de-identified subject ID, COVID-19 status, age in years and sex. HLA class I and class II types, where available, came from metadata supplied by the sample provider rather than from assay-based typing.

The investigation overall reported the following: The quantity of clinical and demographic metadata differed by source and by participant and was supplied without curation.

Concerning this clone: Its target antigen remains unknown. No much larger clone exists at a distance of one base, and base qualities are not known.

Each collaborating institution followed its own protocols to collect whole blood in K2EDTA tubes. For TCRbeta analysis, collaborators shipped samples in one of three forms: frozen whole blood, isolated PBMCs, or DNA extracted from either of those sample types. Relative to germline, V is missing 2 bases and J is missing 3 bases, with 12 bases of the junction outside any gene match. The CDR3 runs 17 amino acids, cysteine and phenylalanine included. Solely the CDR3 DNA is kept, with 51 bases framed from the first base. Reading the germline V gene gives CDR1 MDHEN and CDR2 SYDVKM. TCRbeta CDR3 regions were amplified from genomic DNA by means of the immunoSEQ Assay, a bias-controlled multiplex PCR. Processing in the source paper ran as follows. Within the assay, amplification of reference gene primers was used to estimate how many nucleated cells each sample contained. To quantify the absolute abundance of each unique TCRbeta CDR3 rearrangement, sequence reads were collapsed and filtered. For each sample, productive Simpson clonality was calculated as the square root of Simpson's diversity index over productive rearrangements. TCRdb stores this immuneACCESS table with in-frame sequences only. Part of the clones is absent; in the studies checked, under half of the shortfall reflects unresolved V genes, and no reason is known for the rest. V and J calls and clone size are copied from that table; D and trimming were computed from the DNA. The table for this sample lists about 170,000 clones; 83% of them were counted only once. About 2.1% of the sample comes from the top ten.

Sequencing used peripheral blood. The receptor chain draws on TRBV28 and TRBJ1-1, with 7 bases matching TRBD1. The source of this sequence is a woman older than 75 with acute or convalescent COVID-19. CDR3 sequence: CASSLPRDSRGDTEAFF. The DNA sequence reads TGTGCCAGCAGTTTACCCCGGGACAGTCGAGGGGACACTGAAGCTTTCTTT. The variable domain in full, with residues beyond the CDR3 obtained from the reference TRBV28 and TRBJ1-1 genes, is DVKVTQSSRYLVKRTGEKVFLECVQDMDHENMFWYRQDPGLGLRLIYFSYDVKMKEKGDIPEGYSVSREKKERFSLILESASTNQTSMYLCASSLPRDSRGDTEAFFGQGTRLTVV.